These 9 T cell receptor beta chains originate from one sample sequenced in a study of control samples from healthy donors and cancer patients. This table comes from immunoSEQ multiplex PCR, and its TCRdb copy is limited to in-frame clones, with some not included. The table includes approximately 130,000 clones, roughly 87% detected once. Sequenced material: blood. Source of these receptors: a man aged 35-49 years in good health.

The genes are TRBV7-9 and TRBJ2-3; D ambiguous. The V end was cut by 4 bases, the J end by 5 bases, with 13 bases between. This CDR3 region has 14 residues. Germline V CDR1 and CDR2: SEHNR, FQNEAQ (reference sequence). The CDR3 sequence is CASSSAGMQDTQYF. CDR3 DNA: TGTGCCAGCAGCTCAGCCGGAATGCAAGATACGCAGTATTTT. Full variable domain (outside the CDR3, taken from reference TRBV7-9 and TRBJ2-3): DTGVSQNPRHKITKRGQNVTFRCDPISEHNRLYWYRQTLGQGPEFLTYFQNEAQLEKSRLLSDRFSAERPKGSFSTLEIQRTEQGDSAMYLCASSSAGMQDTQYFGPGTRLTVL.

This chain uses TRBV10-2 with TRBJ2-5; 8 bases are a match to TRBD1. Germline CDR1 reads WSHSY; CDR2 reads SAAADI. The CDR3 spans 14 residues. The V and J ends lost 5 bases and 2 bases, in that order; junction bases with no gene match: 4. The CDR3 region has the DNA TGCGCCAGCAGTCACACAGGGGGACAAGAGACCCAGTACTTC. Residues: CASSHTGGQETQYF.

The chain carries TRBV9 and TRBJ2-1; a weak D match, TRBD2 (7 bases). Trimming took 4 bases from V and 3 from J, leaving 14 bases between them. Germline values: CDR1 SGDLS, CDR2 YYNGEE. The CDR3 extends over 15 amino acids. The CDR3 DNA is TGTGCCAGCAGCCAACGGGGGGACAACTACAATGAGCAGTTCTTC. Protein product: CASSQRGDNYNEQFF.

V and J are TRBV5-1 and TRBJ2-1; D remains ambiguous. The length of the CDR3 is 16 residues. The V gene's germline CDR1 is SGHRS and CDR2 YFSETQ. Trimming stripped 4 bases from V and 0 bases from J, with 14 bases between. This CDR3 is CASSAGPPSSYNEQFF. CDR3 DNA: TGCGCCAGCAGCGCCGGACCCCCGAGCTCCTACAATGAGCAGTTCTTC.

This rearrangement joins TRBV3-1 (or the pseudogene TRBV3-2) to TRBJ2-5; D gene unclear. The CDR3 totals 14 residues. V dropped 2 bases and J dropped 5 bases, with 12 bases sitting between them. CDR1 LGHDT and CDR2 YNNKEL come from the germline V gene (reference sequence). The CDR3 nucleotides are TGTGCCAGCAGCCAACAGTCCCGAGGCGAGACCCAGTACTTC. It codes for CASSQQSRGETQYF.

Comments on this clone: Lacking the conserved final phenylalanine or tryptophan, this CDR3 likely reflects a read error. The V gene is TRBV24-1, the J gene TRBJ1-2, with D tentatively TRBD1 (6 bases). The CDR3 is 14 amino acids. In germline, CDR1 is KGHDR, CDR2 SFDVKD. V lost 3 bases to trimming and J lost 5 bases, with 12 bases between them. In DNA form, the CDR3 reads TGTGCCACCAGTGATCAACAGGGACGGTATGGCTACACCCTC. Protein sequence: CATSDQQGRYGYTL.

The chain is built from TRBV25-1 and TRBJ1-3; D is ambiguous. Germline V CDR1 and CDR2: MGHDK, SYGVNS. The CDR3 is 15 residues long. V was pared by 7 bases and J by 0 bases, with 13 bases between. This chain's CDR3 is CASTPPGLSGNTIYF. Written as DNA, the CDR3 is TGTGCCAGCACCCCCCCGGGCCTCTCTGGAAACACCATATATTTT.

V usage is TRBV29-1 and J usage is TRBJ1-2; D is undetermined. V was cut by 4 bases and J by 4 bases, with 10 bases left in between. The CDR3 consists of 12 residues. Germline values: CDR1 SQVTM, CDR2 ANQGSEA. CDR3 protein: CSVGGLVYGYTF. Written as DNA, the CDR3 is TGCAGCGTTGGAGGCCTGGTCTATGGCTACACCTTC. Supplemented by reference TRBV29-1 and TRBJ1-2, the full variable domain reads SAVISQKPSRDICQRGTSLTIQCQVDSQVTMMFWYRQQPGQSLTLIATANQGSEATYESGFVIDKFPISRPNLTFSTLTVSNMSPEDSSIYLCSVGGLVYGYTFGSGTRLTVV.

The chain uses TRBV2 and TRBJ2-7; D remains ambiguous. This CDR3 spans 13 amino acids. Germline V lookup: CDR1 SNHLY, CDR2 FYNNEI. V gave up 6 bases and J gave up 6 bases, with 15 bases separating them. CDR3 DNA: TGTGCCAGCAGGGAGAATGGGGTGGGCGAGCAGTACTTC. Its protein is CASRENGVGEQYF.